This passage covers 32 T cell receptor beta chains from one sample sequenced in a study of T cell changes during pregnancy in multiple sclerosis (dated by TCRdb to about 2019). To prepare the library, the immunoSEQ multiplex PCR assay was applied. The table comes from immuneACCESS by way of TCRdb, which keeps in-frame sequences with V and J called. Part of the clones is missing from these tables; in studies checked, under half for an unresolved V gene and the rest for unknown reasons. In this sample the table shows tens of thousands of clones, around 90% of which occur a single time. Roughly 0.52% of the sample rests with the top ten. The sample was CD4+ T cells from peripheral blood mononuclear cells, taken in the third trimester of pregnancy. All receptors come from a female donor with multiple sclerosis, enrolled in a pregnancy study.

V and J are TRBV5-4 and TRBJ1-3, with TRBD1 as a possible D gene (5 bases). CDR3 length: 14 residues. Germline loops: CDR1 SGHNT, CDR2 YYREEE (reference sequence). V was pared by 2 bases and J by 4 bases, with 10 bases between. The CDR3 nucleotides read TGTGCCAGCAGCTTCTTAGGGGTGGGAAACACCATATATTTT. Translating gives CASSFLGVGNTIYF.

The V gene is TRBV29-1, the J gene TRBJ2-7, with a possible D match to TRBD1 (6 bases). CDR1 SQVTM and CDR2 ANQGSEA come from the germline V gene. The CDR3 is made up of 13 amino acids. V lost 2 bases and J 3 bases, leaving 11 bases between the germline ends. The CDR3 region is CSVETTGSYEQYF. The CDR3 nucleotides are TGCAGCGTTGAAACTACAGGGAGCTACGAGCAGTACTTC.

The chain combines TRBV11-3 with TRBJ1-1; D is uncertain. Germline CDR1 SGHNT, CDR2 YENEEA. There are 12 residues in the CDR3. V lost 7 bases and J 11 bases, leaving 17 bases between the germline ends. In DNA, the CDR3 is TGTGCCAGCACTAAATCTGGTTTGCGGGCTTTCTTT. Translation gives CASTKSGLRAFF.

The V gene is TRBV30, the J gene TRBJ2-1, with TRBD2 as a possible D gene (6 bases). The germline CDR1 and CDR2 sequences are GTSNPN and SVGIG (reference sequence). V was shortened by 5 bases and J by 8 bases, with 16 bases between the two germline ends. The CDR3 runs 13 residues. The CDR3 sequence is CAWAFGGTDEQFF. CDR3 nucleotides: TGTGCCTGGGCGTTCGGAGGGACTGATGAGCAGTTCTTC.

This chain links TRBV5-5 with TRBJ2-5; D gene ambiguous. The CDR3 spans 14 residues. CDR1 is SGHKS, CDR2 YYEKEE, per germline (reference sequence). Deletions cut 1 base from V and 2 bases from J, with 9 bases between. The CDR3 here is CASSLQPRQETQYF. CDR3 bases: TGTGCCAGCAGCTTGCAGCCTAGACAAGAGACCCAGTACTTC.

This chain joins TRBV18 and TRBJ1-1, with a weak D call TRBD1 (6 bases). V was pared by 2 bases and J by 5 bases, with 9 bases between. The CDR3 is made up of 13 amino acids. The V gene's germline CDR1 is KGHSH and CDR2 LQKENI. CDR3 residues: CASSPGGRTEAFF. The DNA of the CDR3 is TGTGCCAGCTCACCAGGGGGCCGGACTGAAGCTTTCTTT.

This sequence joins TRBV30 and TRBJ2-1, with 9 bases that match TRBD1. V trimming: 0 bases; J trimming: 9 bases; junction bases outside the gene matches: 15. CDR3 length: 17 residues. The germline CDR1 and CDR2 sequences are GTSNPN and SVGIG (reference sequence). The CDR3 here is CAWSVGVGTGKVGEQFF. The CDR3 DNA follows: TGTGCCTGGAGTGTAGGGGTGGGGACAGGGAAGGTGGGTGAGCAGTTCTTC. The whole variable domain, filled in from reference TRBV30 and TRBJ2-1, reads SQTIHQWPATLVQPVGSPLSLECTVEGTSNPNLYWYRQAAGRGLQLLFYSVGIGQISSEVPQNLSASRPQDRQFILSSKKLLLSDSGFYLCAWSVGVGTGKVGEQFFGPGTRLTVL.

The V gene is TRBV27, the J gene TRBJ2-7; 12 bases align to TRBD1. CDR1 is MNHEY and CDR2 is SMNVEV in the germline V gene (reference sequence). This CDR3 has 15 residues. Losses at the gene ends were 1 base for V and 7 bases for J; bases not matched to a gene: 5. CDR3 DNA: TGTGCCAGCAGTTTATTGGGACAGGGGGCGTTTGAGCAGTACTTC. Protein: CASSLLGQGAFEQYF.

The V gene is TRBV5-4, the J gene TRBJ2-3, with TRBD2 matching over 16 bases. V lost 5 bases, J lost 4 bases, and 4 bases stayed unmatched. The CDR3 extends over 16 amino acids. CDR1 and CDR2 from the germline V gene are SGHNT and YYREEE (reference sequence). CDR3 sequence (DNA): TGTGCCAGCAGTACCGGGACTAGCGGGAGGGCAGATACGCAGTATTTT. Translating gives CASSTGTSGRADTQYF.

The V call is TRBV28, the J call TRBJ1-1; 9 bases fit TRBD1. CDR3 length equals 16 residues. Germline lookup yields CDR1 MDHEN and CDR2 SYDVKM. The V segment lost 5 bases and the J segment 0 bases; nucleotides outside the gene matches: 7. The CDR3 coding sequence is TGTGCCAGCAGTCCCCACAGGGGGCGAATGAACACTGAAGCTTTCTTT. This codes for CASSPHRGRMNTEAFF.

The CDR3 DNA follows: TGTGCCAGCAGAAAAGACAGAACCTATGGCTACACCTTC. This sequence encodes CASRKDRTYGYTF. The V and J genes are TRBV28 and TRBJ1-2; tentative D call: TRBD1 (5 bases). The germline V and J ends were trimmed by 6 bases and 4 bases, with 12 bases remaining between them. CDR1 is MDHEN, CDR2 SYDVKM, per germline. The CDR3 extends over 13 amino acids.

The chain couples TRBV19 to TRBJ1-2, with 9 bases matching TRBD1. The germline V gene has CDR1 LNHDA and CDR2 SQIVND (reference sequence). This CDR3 has 16 residues. Losses at the gene ends were 3 bases for V and 4 bases for J; bases not matched to a gene: 9. The CDR3 sequence: CASSIAGTGFSYGYTF. Written as DNA, the CDR3 is TGTGCCAGTAGTATTGCCGGGACAGGGTTTTCCTATGGCTACACCTTC.

This clone appeared a few times. The genes are TRBV29-1 and TRBJ1-1; the D gene is possibly TRBD1 (6 bases). Germline CDR1 reads SQVTM; CDR2 reads ANQGSEA. The CDR3 length is 13 residues. Trimming removed 4 bases at V and 1 base at J, with 10 bases between. CDR3 amino acids: CSVAPGQNTEAFF. The CDR3 coding sequence is TGCAGCGTTGCCCCGGGACAGAACACTGAAGCTTTCTTT.

The chain combines TRBV7-2 with TRBJ2-1; 7 bases match TRBD2. The CDR3 has 16 residues. Trimming at V came to 6 bases and at J to 10 bases, leaving 18 bases not matched to a gene. Germline V gene lookup returns CDR1 SGHTA and CDR2 FQGNSA. The CDR3 DNA follows: TGTGCCAGCAGTTCCGCCGCATGGGGGGGTGGTGGGGAGCAGTTCTTC. Protein: CASSSAAWGGGGEQFF.

This clone showed up just once. This sequence joins TRBV6-5 and TRBJ1-2; 8 bases line up with TRBD1. The ends lost 5 bases at V and 8 bases at J; junction bases unmatched: 7. Germline CDR1 is MNHEY and CDR2 is SVGAGI. The CDR3 is 13 residues long. Here the CDR3 DNA reads TGTGCCAGCAGTAAAGGACAGGGCCTAGGCTACACCTTC. Translating it yields CASSKGQGLGYTF.

This chain uses TRBV30 with TRBJ1-6; 8 bases are shared with TRBD1. The CDR3 extends over 15 amino acids. Germline V gene lookup returns CDR1 GTSNPN and CDR2 SVGIG (reference sequence). Germline trimming cut 0 bases from V and 7 bases from J; bases unmatched to any gene: 5. This CDR3 is CAWSVGGTGNSPLHF. CDR3 DNA sequence: TGTGCCTGGAGTGTAGGCGGGACAGGAAATTCACCCCTCCACTTT.

The CDR3 DNA sequence: TGTGCCAGCAGCCCCTTCTCGAAGAGAACTAGCGGGATAACAGATACGCAGTATTTT. Protein sequence: CASSPFSKRTSGITDTQYF. V gene TRBV14 combines with J gene TRBJ2-3; 10 nucleotides match TRBD2. CDR3 length: 19 residues. The germline gives CDR1 SGHDN, CDR2 FVKESK. V was pared by 4 bases and J by 3 bases, with 16 bases of the junction left unmatched.

The chain uses TRBV19 and TRBJ2-1, with D perhaps matching TRBD1 (5 bases). Trimming removed 6 bases from V and 3 bases from J, with 12 bases in between. This CDR3 has 14 amino acids. Germline V gene sequence: CDR1 LNHDA, CDR2 SQIVND (reference sequence). In nucleotides, the CDR3 is TGTGCCAGTAGCAGGGTACCAATCTACAATGAGCAGTTCTTC. Its protein product is CASSRVPIYNEQFF.

J is TRBJ1-5 and V is TRBV7-8; 9 nucleotides agree with TRBD1. The CDR3 is 16 residues long. Germline lookup yields CDR1 SGHVS and CDR2 FQNEAQ. After removal of 5 bases from V and 4 bases from J, the junction contained 9 bases not matched to a gene. The CDR3 DNA reads TGTGCCAGCAGCCCTAACGGACAGGGGTTTAATCAGCCCCAGCATTTT. Translation gives CASSPNGQGFNQPQHF.

The genes are TRBV10-3 and TRBJ1-1, with D unresolved. Trimming shortened V by 6 bases and J by 0 bases, and 14 bases separated the two germline ends. Germline V gives CDR1 ENHRY, CDR2 SYGVKD. The CDR3 loop spans 15 amino acids. Here the CDR3 DNA reads TGTGCCATCAGGGAGCCCGGCACAGTGAACACTGAAGCTTTCTTT. It specifies CAIREPGTVNTEAFF.

This clone was counted once. The rearrangement links TRBV18 to TRBJ2-1, with D unresolved. Trimming pared 3 bases from V and 6 bases from J, leaving 9 bases between. Germline V lookup: CDR1 KGHSH, CDR2 LQKENI. This CDR3 contains 13 residues. This CDR3 is CASSPIEANEQFF. CDR3 bases: TGTGCCAGCTCACCGATAGAGGCCAATGAGCAGTTCTTC.

V and J are TRBV25-1 and TRBJ1-2; 7 bases are a match to TRBD1. The germline V gene encodes CDR1 MGHDK and CDR2 SYGVNS. The junction had 9 bases not matched to a gene; V was cut back by 4 bases and J by 4 bases. The CDR3 length is 15 residues. The CDR3 nucleotides read TGTGCCAGCAGTGCAGGTCAGGGGGGAGGCTATGGCTACACCTTC. Translating it yields CASSAGQGGGYGYTF.

The rearrangement uses TRBV5-4 and TRBJ1-1; 9 bases fit TRBD1. Germline lookup yields CDR1 SGHNT and CDR2 YYREEE (reference sequence). V lost 2 bases to trimming and J lost 7 bases; unmatched junction nucleotides: 6. The length of the CDR3 is 14 residues. The CDR3 sequence: CASSLPTGGLEAFF. The CDR3 DNA sequence: TGTGCCAGCAGCTTACCGACAGGGGGTCTTGAAGCTTTCTTT.

In this sample, this clone turned up once. The chain joins TRBV19 to TRBJ2-7, with TRBD1 matching 7 bases. The CDR3 is 15 amino acids. After removal of 3 bases from V and 4 bases from J, the junction contained 9 bases not matched to a gene. CDR1 is LNHDA and CDR2 is SQIVND in the germline V gene (reference sequence). The CDR3 is CASSMKTGQRYEQYF. The CDR3, as DNA: TGTGCCAGTAGTATGAAGACAGGGCAGCGGTACGAGCAGTACTTC.

The J gene is TRBJ2-3, the V gene TRBV27; 9 bases map to TRBD2. Germline values: CDR1 MNHEY, CDR2 SMNVEV (reference sequence). The length of the CDR3 is 17 residues. V shed 5 bases, J shed 5 bases, and the junction held 14 bases outside the gene matches. For the CDR3, the DNA is TGTGCCAGCAGTACTAGCAGCCGCGGGAGGGCCGGAGATACGCAGTATTTT. Its translation: CASSTSSRGRAGDTQYF.

V usage is TRBV18 and J usage is TRBJ2-1, with unresolved D. Trimming took off 5 bases at V and 0 bases at J, with 11 bases between the two ends. The CDR3 is 15 residues long. CDR1 KGHSH and CDR2 LQKENI come from the germline V gene. CDR3 sequence: CASSSRASSYNEQFF. CDR3 DNA: TGTGCCAGCTCAAGTCGCGCGAGCTCCTACAATGAGCAGTTCTTC.

The gene calls are TRBV29-1 and TRBJ2-7; possible D gene TRBD2, 5 bases. The germline V gene encodes CDR1 SQVTM and CDR2 ANQGSEA. This CDR3 has 10 amino acids. V dropped 5 bases and J dropped 3 bases, with 5 bases sitting between them. The CDR3 region is CSVRDYEQYF. In DNA form, the CDR3 reads TGCAGCGTTCGGGACTACGAGCAGTACTTC.

The rearrangement uses TRBV28 and TRBJ2-7; D may be TRBD2 (5 bases). CDR1 and CDR2 from the germline V gene are MDHEN and SYDVKM. The CDR3 spans 13 residues. V gave up 6 bases and J gave up 4 bases, with 13 bases separating them. The CDR3 loop is CASRLSGRYEQYF. The DNA of the CDR3 is TGTGCCAGCAGGCTAAGCGGACGGTACGAGCAGTACTTC.

V usage is TRBV4-1 and J usage is TRBJ2-7, with 8 bases lining up with TRBD2. V lost 0 bases, J lost 2 bases, and 9 bases stayed unmatched. CDR3 size: 17 residues. CDR1 is MGHRA and CDR2 is YSYEKL in the germline V gene. Here the CDR3 reads CASSQETTSGQTYEQYF. In DNA form, the CDR3 reads TGCGCCAGCAGCCAAGAGACTACTAGCGGTCAAACCTACGAGCAGTACTTC.

The sample holds one count of this clone. The chain couples TRBV4-3 to TRBJ2-3, with 9 nucleotides matching TRBD1. Germline V gene data show CDR1 as LGHNA and CDR2 as YSLEER. The CDR3 loop spans 16 amino acids. Trimming cost V 4 bases and J 4 bases; bases outside gene matches: 9. CDR3 DNA sequence: TGCGCCAGCAGCCTAGAACCGGGACAGGGACCAGATACGCAGTATTTT. Protein sequence: CASSLEPGQGPDTQYF.

A remark on this clone: It is unclear where the CDR3 begins or ends on the DNA, so no DNA is shown, and the CDR3 is as TCRdb lists it. The gene calls are TRBV11-3 and TRBJ2-7; the table assigns TRBD1, which was not confirmed against the DNA. Germline V lookup: CDR1 SGHNT, CDR2 YENEEA. The CDR3 totals 12 residues, both ends included. The CDR3 reads CASSFGSGREYF.

The chain recombines TRBV21-1 with TRBJ2-5; TRBD1 was called by the table and not checked on the DNA. TRBV21-1 is reported as a pseudogene. The CDR3 consists of 15 residues. CDR3 amino acids: CASIPSRDRERTQYF. As DNA, the CDR3 is TGTGCCAGCATCCCCTCCCGGGACAGGGAGAGGACCCAGTACTTC.